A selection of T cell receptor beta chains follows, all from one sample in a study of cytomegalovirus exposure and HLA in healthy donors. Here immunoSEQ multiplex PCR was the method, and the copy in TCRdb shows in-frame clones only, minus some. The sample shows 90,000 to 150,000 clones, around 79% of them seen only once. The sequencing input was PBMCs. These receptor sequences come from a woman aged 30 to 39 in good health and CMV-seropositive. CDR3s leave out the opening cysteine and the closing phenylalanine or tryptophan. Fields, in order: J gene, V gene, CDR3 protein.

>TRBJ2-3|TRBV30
AWSVPGDTQY
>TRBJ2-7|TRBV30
AWSVRGPEQY
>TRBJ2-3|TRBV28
ASTVPGLAGANTDTQY
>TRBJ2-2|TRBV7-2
ASSLAVAGGTGELF
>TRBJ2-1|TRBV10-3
AISRAGSSEQF
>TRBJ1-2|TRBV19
ASTADRGLYGYT
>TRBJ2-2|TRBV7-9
ASSLVIGELF
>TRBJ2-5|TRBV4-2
ASSRGAQETQY
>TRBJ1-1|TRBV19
ASSTGTGRLDTEAF
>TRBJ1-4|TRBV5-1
ASSWGGTTNEKLF
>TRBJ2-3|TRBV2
ASQGQGGDTQY
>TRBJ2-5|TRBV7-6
ASSLAASSQETQY
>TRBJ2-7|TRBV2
ASQALYEQY
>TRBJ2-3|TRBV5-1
ASSPPLGQGSDTQY
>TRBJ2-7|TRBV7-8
ASSLFQGSSYEQY
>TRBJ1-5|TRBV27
ASSRGGSLSNQPQH
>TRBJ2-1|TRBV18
ASSPGSYNEQF
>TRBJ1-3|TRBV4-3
ASSQNRDRDLHTIY
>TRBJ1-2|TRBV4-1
ASSQGLNYGYT
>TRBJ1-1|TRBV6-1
ASSEGGDEAF
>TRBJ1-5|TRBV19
ASSVGTGVSNQPQH
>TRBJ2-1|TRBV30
AWSPSPGLQEQF
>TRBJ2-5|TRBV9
ASSPRLAGAQETQY
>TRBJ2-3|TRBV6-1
ASSDLYGVPTDTQY
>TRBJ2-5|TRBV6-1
ASRDDRGRETQY
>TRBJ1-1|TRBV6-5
ASRARRGNTEAF
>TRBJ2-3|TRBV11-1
ASSLIPGGPQNTQY
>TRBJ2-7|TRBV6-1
ASRRDRVGEQY
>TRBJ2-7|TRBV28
ASSFHPRGYEQY
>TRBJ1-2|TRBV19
ASKGSNLYGYT
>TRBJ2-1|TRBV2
ASSEGSGGNEQF
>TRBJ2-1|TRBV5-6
ASSLRLAGGLDEQF
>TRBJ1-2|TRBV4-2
ASSQEGTGGSYGYT
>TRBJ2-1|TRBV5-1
ASSLSGGHNEQF
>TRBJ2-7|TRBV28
ASSETGFEQY
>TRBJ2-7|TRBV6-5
ASKGQGLYEQY
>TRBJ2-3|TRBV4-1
ASSQVLAGVLIDTQY
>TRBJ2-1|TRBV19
ASSITRPVDEQF
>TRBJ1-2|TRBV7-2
ASSPGGPGASYT
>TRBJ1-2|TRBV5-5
ASSWTGKGGYT
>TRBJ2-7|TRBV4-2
ASSQESRGVYEQY
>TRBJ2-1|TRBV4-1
ASSPYRGSSYNEQF
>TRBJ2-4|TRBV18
ASKGQGADIQY
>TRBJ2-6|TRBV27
ASTPLLGSGANVLT
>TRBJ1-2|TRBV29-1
SVGQVINYGYT
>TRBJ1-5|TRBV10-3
AISESTTVNQPQH
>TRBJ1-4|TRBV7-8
ASSLVWTGDEKLF
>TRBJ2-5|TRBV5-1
ASSLGLAGGLGETQY
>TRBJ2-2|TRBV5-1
ASTRTGGPGELF
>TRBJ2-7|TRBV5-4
ASSLERGGYEQY
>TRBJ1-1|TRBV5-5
ASRDRVALDEAF
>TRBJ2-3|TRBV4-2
ASGPGGGVSTDTQY
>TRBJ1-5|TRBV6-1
ASSERTGSRQPPQH